Each of the 25 T cell receptor beta chains below was sequenced from the same sample in a study of T cells in Graves' hyperthyroidism and ophthalmopathy. Researchers amplified the TCR beta CDR3 regions from RNA transcripts. The primer set for the first-round RT-PCR of the TCR CDR3 was HTBI. Each CDR3 protein gets one entry after TCRdb re-called the multiplex PCR reads with MiXCR. The table includes about 400,000 distinct CDR3 sequences, 14% to 15% detected once. The material sequenced was blood. The receptors originated from a woman in her 30s with Graves' hyperthyroidism.

This clonotype has at least ten counts. V usage is TRBV28 and J usage is TRBJ2-5, with D perhaps TRBD2 (6 bases). Trimming pared 7 bases from V and 5 bases from J, leaving 11 bases between. The germline V gene has CDR1 MDHEN and CDR2 SYDVKM. The CDR3 covers 12 residues. The CDR3 region is CASTSGVETQYF. CDR3 DNA sequence: TGTGCCAGCACGTCGGGGGTCGAGACCCAGTACTTC.

Regarding this clonotype: At one of its ends the junction is not consistent with the germline gene, which may arise from a read error. This chain links TRBV5-1 with TRBJ2-7; 7 nucleotides agree with TRBD2. The CDR3 extends over 17 amino acids. Looked up from germline, CDR1 is SGHRS and CDR2 is YFSETQ. The CDR3 here is CASSVAGGTGLLHEQYF. CDR3 nucleotides: TGTGCCAGCAGCGTAGCGGGCGGGACCGGGCTCTTGCACGAGCAGTACTTC.

This clonotype was observed at least ten times. V usage is TRBV5-1 and J usage is TRBJ2-3; 7 bases fit TRBD2. In germline, CDR1 is SGHRS, CDR2 YFSETQ. This CDR3 is 15 amino acids long. V trimming: 1 base; J trimming: 2 bases; junction bases outside the gene matches: 4. The DNA for the CDR3 is TGCGCCAGCAGCTTGAAAGCGGGACCCACAGATACGCAGTATTTT. Its protein is CASSLKAGPTDTQYF.

This clonotype was observed at least ten times. V gene TRBV6-1 combines with J gene TRBJ1-1; perhaps TRBD1 as D (6 bases). CDR1 and CDR2 (germline): MNHNS, SASEGT. Trimming stripped 5 bases from V and 10 bases from J, with 23 bases between. The length of the CDR3 is 15 residues. CDR3 coding DNA: TGTGCCAGCAGTCGCGACCCGGGACAAGAATTGGGAGCTTTCTTT. This codes for CASSRDPGQELGAFF.

This clonotype was counted between two and nine times. The V gene is TRBV19, the J gene TRBJ2-4; 11 bases are a match to TRBD2. Germline CDR1 LNHDA, CDR2 SQIVND (reference sequence). The length of the CDR3 is 17 residues. V shed 5 bases, J shed 0 bases, and the junction held 6 bases outside the gene matches. The CDR3 bases are TGTGCCAGTAGTGCGCTAGCGGGAGGAGTAGCCAAAAACATTCAGTACTTC. Translated: CASSALAGGVAKNIQYF.

This clonotype has ten or more counts. The chain has TRBV12-3 or TRBV12-4 and TRBJ1-5, with D maybe TRBD1 (5 bases). V was pared by 7 bases and J by 2 bases, with 9 bases between. The CDR3 is 13 amino acids. In DNA, the CDR3 is TGTGCCAGCAATACAGGTGGCAATCAGCCCCAGCATTTT. Its translation: CASNTGGNQPQHF.

The rearrangement links TRBV7-2 to TRBJ2-2; D uncertain. Germline lookup yields CDR1 SGHTA and CDR2 FQGNSA. This CDR3 contains 15 residues. V lost 3 bases and J 5 bases, leaving 13 bases between the germline ends. The CDR3 DNA follows: TGTGCCAGCAGCTTGGATTTGGGAAGAACCGGGGAGCTGTTTTTT. Protein: CASSLDLGRTGELFF.

This clonotype was recorded a few times. This rearrangement joins TRBV5-1 to TRBJ1-2, with 7 bases identical to TRBD1. The germline V gene encodes CDR1 SGHRS and CDR2 YFSETQ. The V segment lost 4 bases and the J segment 6 bases; nucleotides outside the gene matches: 6. This CDR3 spans 13 amino acids. CDR3 sequence reads: CASSSTGENGYTF. Here the CDR3 DNA reads TGCGCCAGCAGCAGTACAGGGGAGAATGGCTACACCTTC.

This clonotype was found many times. The V call is TRBV10-3, the J call TRBJ1-2; 10 bases match TRBD1. CDR3 size: 16 residues. The germline V gene has CDR1 ENHRY and CDR2 SYGVKD. V lost 3 bases and J lost 2; bases outside the gene matches: 6. The CDR3 bases are TGTGCCATCAGTGAAACGAAGGGACAGGGGAACTATGGCTACACCTTC. Translation: CAISETKGQGNYGYTF.

This clonotype was picked up a small number of times. The chain recombines TRBV5-1 with TRBJ2-7; 11 bases agree with TRBD1. Looked up from germline, CDR1 is SGHRS and CDR2 is YFSETQ. The V segment lost 5 bases and the J segment 0 bases; nucleotides outside the gene matches: 4. The CDR3 has 15 amino acids. CDR3 bases: TGCGCCAGCAGTGGGGACAGGGGGGCCTCCTACGAGCAGTACTTC. Its translation: CASSGDRGASYEQYF.

This clonotype was counted many times. The chain is built from TRBV18 and TRBJ2-5; D is possibly TRBD1 (6 bases). The CDR3 spans 14 residues. Per the germline V gene, CDR1 is KGHSH and CDR2 is LQKENI. Trimming cost V 3 bases and J 2 bases, with 10 bases left between them. The DNA of the CDR3 is TGTGCCAGCTCACCGCCGGGGACACAAGAGACCCAGTACTTC. Amino acid sequence: CASSPPGTQETQYF.

This clonotype was observed many times. V gene TRBV20-1 combines with J gene TRBJ2-1; D gene unclear. Germline CDR1 is DFQATT and CDR2 is SNEGSKA (reference sequence). This CDR3 spans 10 amino acids. Trimming removed 8 bases from V and 8 bases from J, with 10 bases in between. CDR3 residues: CSPLQDEQFF. Written as DNA, the CDR3 is TGCAGTCCCCTTCAAGATGAGCAGTTCTTC.

This clonotype showed up just a few times. A read error is likely, as this CDR3 ends without the conserved phenylalanine or tryptophan. The rearrangement uses TRBV11-2 and TRBJ2-7; 14 positions match TRBD2. Germline assignment: CDR1 SGHAT and CDR2 FQNNGV. CDR3 length: 17 amino acids. J gave up 5 bases and V 4 bases, and 10 bases lay outside the gene matches. This CDR3 reads CASSSRTPGLAGDEQYL. As DNA, the CDR3 is TGTGCCAGCAGCTCGCGGACGCCGGGACTAGCGGGAGACGAGCAGTACCTC.

This clonotype was seen at least ten times. The rearrangement joins TRBV20-1 to TRBJ2-1; no clear D. Germline V lookup: CDR1 DFQATT, CDR2 SNEGSKA (reference sequence). This CDR3 spans 11 amino acids. Trimming took 0 bases from V and 6 from J, leaving 3 bases between them. DNA of the CDR3: TGCAGTGCTAGAGATAGCAATGAGCAGTTCTTC. Translating it yields CSARDSNEQFF.

The sample holds many counts of this clonotype. The rearrangement uses TRBV3-1 and TRBJ2-2; the match to TRBD1 covers 7 bases. Trimming took 4 bases from V and 4 from J; bases not matched to a gene: 0. CDR3 length: 13 residues. The germline CDR1 and CDR2 sequences are LGHDT and YNNKEL (reference sequence). DNA for the CDR3: TGTGCCAGCAGCCCAGGGGGCACCGGGGAGCTGTTTTTT. This gives the protein CASSPGGTGELFF.

This clonotype was seen ten or more times. The chain carries TRBV30 and TRBJ2-7, with TRBD1 as a possible D gene (6 bases). In germline, CDR1 is GTSNPN, CDR2 SVGIG (reference sequence). V was trimmed by 5 bases and J by 0 bases, leaving 11 bases between them. The CDR3 has 13 residues. This CDR3 is CAWEDRFSYEQYF. In nucleotides, the CDR3 is TGTGCCTGGGAAGACAGGTTCTCCTACGAGCAGTACTTC.

This chain uses TRBV29-1 with TRBJ2-1, with TRBD2 as a possible D gene (5 bases). The CDR3 runs 15 residues. V shed 7 bases and J shed 3 bases, with 19 bases lying between them. Germline V lookup: CDR1 SQVTM, CDR2 ANQGSEA. CDR3 DNA sequence: TGCAGCGCCTGGCCGGGGAAGAGCCTCTACAATGAGCAGTTCTTC. Translated, it gives CSAWPGKSLYNEQFF.

The table lists this clonotype with a few counts. CDR3 sequence reads: CASSHISGGTKNIQYF. The CDR3 DNA reads TGCGCCAGCAGCCACATCAGTGGGGGGACCAAAAACATTCAGTACTTC. V is TRBV5-1 and J is TRBJ2-4, with TRBD2 as a possible D gene (6 bases). The CDR3 totals 16 residues. Germline V gene sequence: CDR1 SGHRS, CDR2 YFSETQ. V was clipped by 4 bases and J by 2 bases, with 16 bases between them. The variable domain in full, with the rest retrieved from reference TRBV5-1 and TRBJ2-4, is KAGVTQTPRYLIKTRGQQVTLSCSPISGHRSVSWYQQTPGQGLQFLFEYFSETQRNKGNFPGRFSGRQFSNSRSEMNVSTLELGDSALYLCASSHISGGTKNIQYFGAGTRLSVL.

This clonotype was found many times. The V call is TRBV15, the J call TRBJ1-4, with D perhaps TRBD1 (5 bases). The germline V gene has CDR1 LNHNV and CDR2 YYDKDF (reference sequence). The V gene lost 0 bases and the J gene lost 11 bases, with 7 bases spanning the gap. CDR3 size: 12 residues. The CDR3 coding sequence is TGTGCCACCAGCAGAGATGGGGGGAAACTGTTTTTT. This codes for CATSRDGGKLFF.

This clonotype was recorded at least ten times. The chain links TRBV12-3 or TRBV12-4 to TRBJ1-1; TRBD1 aligns across 7 bases. Germline trimming cut 3 bases from V and 5 bases from J; bases unmatched to any gene: 6. CDR3 size: 14 residues. CDR3 bases: TGTGCCAGCAGTTTGCAGGGGGGGGAGACTGAAGCTTTCTTT. Its protein product is CASSLQGGETEAFF.

This clonotype occurred a few times. The chain links TRBV9 to TRBJ2-5; D possibly corresponds to TRBD1 (6 bases). Germline CDR1 SGDLS, CDR2 YYNGEE. The CDR3 covers 14 residues. V was shortened by 4 bases and J by 5 bases, with 15 bases between the two germline ends. Here the CDR3 DNA reads TGTGCCAGCAGCCCGATGAGGGGGAAGGAGACCCAGTACTTC. It codes for CASSPMRGKETQYF. Based on the CDR3 plus reference TRBV9 and TRBJ2-5, the full variable domain is DSGVTQTPKHLITATGQRVTLRCSPRSGDLSVYWYQQSLDQGLQFLIQYYNGEERAKGNILERFSAQQFPDLHSELNLSSLELGDSALYFCASSPMRGKETQYFGPGTRLLVL.

This clonotype has at least ten counts. V and J are TRBV3-1 and TRBJ1-1; D is ambiguous. The CDR3 has 14 amino acids. Deletions cut 2 bases from V and 1 base from J, with 8 bases between. From germline, CDR1 is LGHDT and CDR2 YNNKEL (reference sequence). The CDR3 reads CASSQRVENTEAFF. The CDR3 DNA follows: TGTGCCAGCAGCCAAAGGGTGGAGAACACTGAAGCTTTCTTT.

Concerning this clonotype: Just one base apart from a much larger clone, this may be a read error. The V gene is TRBV11-2, the J gene TRBJ2-3; TRBD2 matches at 7 bases. The trim removed 1 base at V and 4 bases at J, leaving 5 bases unmatched. CDR1 and CDR2 from the germline V gene are SGHAT and FQNNGV. CDR3 length: 15 residues. The CDR3 region has the DNA TGTGCCAGCAGCTTAGTTATGCGGGAGTCAGATACGCAGTATTTT. It specifies CASSLVMRESDTQYF.

This rearrangement joins TRBV2 to TRBJ2-2, with 10 bases that match TRBD2. This CDR3 is built from 15 residues. J gave up 1 base and V 6 bases, and 2 bases lay outside the gene matches. Per the germline V gene, CDR1 is SNHLY and CDR2 is FYNNEI. CDR3 sequence: CASRGLARNTGELFF. CDR3 DNA: TGTGCCAGCAGGGGACTAGCGAGGAACACCGGGGAGCTGTTTTTT.

There are many counts of this clonotype. This rearrangement joins TRBV30 to TRBJ1-1; maybe TRBD1 (6 bases). V gave up 0 bases and J gave up 3 bases, with 8 bases separating them. The CDR3 contains 13 residues. Germline V lookup: CDR1 GTSNPN, CDR2 SVGIG (reference sequence). In DNA, the CDR3 is TGTGCCTGGAGTGTAGGGGGGGACACTGAAGCTTTCTTT. As protein: CAWSVGGDTEAFF.